This T cell receptor (beta chain) is from a study of blood T cell repertoires in COVID-19. Sequencing was performed with immunoSEQ multiplex PCR; in TCRdb, only in-frame clones are kept and a portion is missing. The repertoire consists of about 68,000 clones, with 80% to 90% occurring once and the leading ten covering 8.2%. The ends were cut back, 1 base at V and 4 bases at J, with 14 bases in the middle. This CDR3 has 17 amino acids. Germline V gene data show CDR1 as LNHDA and CDR2 as SQIVND (reference sequence). The sample consisted of peripheral blood. The chain is built from TRBV19 and TRBJ2-6, with D possibly being TRBD1 (6 bases). This receptor was identified in a man aged 50-59 years with active COVID-19. This CDR3 reads CASSIGPTGSGANVLTF. CDR3 coding DNA: TGTGCCAGTAGTATAGGGCCTACAGGGTCCGGGGCCAACGTCCTGACTTTC.